This T cell receptor (beta chain) stems from a study of T cells in Graves' hyperthyroidism and ophthalmopathy. Study-level results: Most thyroid clonotypes expanded above 0.001 appeared in blood too. The model made its ophthalmopathy prediction, and onset followed a median approximately 6 months later.

Hyperthyroidism of Graves' type that showed no ophthalmopathy progression within 18 months was stable. It was uncontrolled infection, other autoimmune disease, pregnancy or lactation that excluded patients. Germline CDR1 SNHLY, CDR2 FYNNEI. The CDR3 is 16 residues long. V lost 4 bases and J lost 4; bases outside the gene matches: 11. Remarks on this clonotype: Its cognate antigen is unknown.

RNA transcripts were the template for amplifying TCR beta CDR3 regions. A set of HTBI primers served as the primers for a first-round RT-PCR of the TCR CDR3. Using its own MiXCR run on the multiplex PCR reads, TCRdb lists one record per CDR3 protein. This table holds 450,000 to 700,000 distinct CDR3 sequences, approximately 44% found once. The clonotype comes from a woman aged 18-29 years with Graves' hyperthyroidism. The chain uses TRBV2 and TRBJ2-3, with 7 nucleotides matching TRBD2. Sequenced: peripheral blood or thyroid tissue (not recorded which). In DNA form, the CDR3 reads TGTGCCAGCAGTGGGTCTGCGGGAGAGGGGTCAGATACGCAGTATTTT. Encoded protein: CASSGSAGEGSDTQYF.